Following are 2 T cell receptor beta chains from one sample sequenced in a study of CD8+ T cells in alopecia areata. After isolation, RNA underwent reverse transcription to generate cDNA as the sequencing template. Assay used: immunoSEQ multiplex PCR; TCRdb lists only in-frame clones, some missing. Reported are 200,000 to 300,000 clones, none seen only once; the ten largest carry more than 0.95%. A panel of CD4, CD8alpha, NKG2D, NKG2ACE and other markers served to sort pooled cutaneous lymph node cells. The sequencing input was CD4+ T cells sorted from a lymph node. These receptors were collected from a C3H/HeJ mouse with alopecia areata. MHC haplotype of the mouse line: H2-k.

This clone has just a few counts. These gene names are mouse names. The read falls 4 residues short of the CDR3 end, and the missing part is taken from the germline J gene. The chain couples TRBV13-3 to TRBJ1-2, with TRBD1 matching 9 bases. The CDR3 runs 13 residues. Germline loops: CDR1 NNHDY, CDR2 SYVADS. The part of the CDR3 DNA that was read is TGTGCCAGCAGTCCGGGACAGGGACCC. Amino acid sequence: CASSPGQGP. The whole CDR3 sequence reads CASSPGQGPDYTF.

The sample holds a few counts of this clone. Germline and genes: mouse. Different DNA sequences within this sample yield the same CDR3. This chain's CDR3 is CAWGDWGYEQYF. The sequenced CDR3 bases are TGTGCCTGGGGGGACTGGGGCTAT. The chain carries TRBV31 and TRBJ2-7, with 10 bases matching TRBD2. The CDR3 goes on 4 residues after the read ends, and that part is filled in from the germline J gene. V was clipped by 5 bases and J by 3 bases; unmatched bases: 1. Germline loops: CDR1 GKSSPN, CDR2 SITVG. The CDR3 length is 12 residues.